Listed below are T cell receptor beta chains from one sample, sequenced in a study of blood T cells in healthy people across ages. TCRdb reanalysed the 5' RACE reads using MiXCR and keeps one entry per CDR3 protein. The sample holds nearly 800,000 distinct CDR3 sequences; more than 20% are singletons and the top ten take roughly 3.5%. These data were also reused for a study on T cells of mothers and their children.

The sequencing input was blood. These receptor sequences come from a boy aged 5-17 years in good health. Both conserved end residues are part of each CDR3. A D gene is named only where the DNA matches it firmly. For some rows the clone size is stated as once, few or many, or as a class when expanded; others skip it.

clone_size: NA; d_call: TRBD2; v_call: TRBV6-4; j_call: TRBJ2-3; cdr3_nt: TGTGCCAGCAGTGACTTAGCGGGAGAGGGCACAGATACGCAGTATTTT; cdr3_aa: CASSDLAGEGTDTQYF
clone_size: few; d_call: NA; v_call: TRBV4-3; j_call: TRBJ1-5; cdr3_nt: TGCGCCAGCAGCCAAGAGGGGCGGTACAATCAGCCCCAGCATTTT; cdr3_aa: CASSQEGRYNQPQHF
clone_size: NA; d_call: NA; v_call: TRBV4-1; j_call: TRBJ1-2; cdr3_nt: TGCGCCAGCAGCCATGCGGGGGGCGTAGACTATGGCTACACCTTC; cdr3_aa: CASSHAGGVDYGYTF
clone_size: NA; d_call: TRBD1; v_call: TRBV4-3; j_call: TRBJ1-2; cdr3_nt: TGCGCCAGCAGCCCTACCAGGGGGGCGGGAGGCTACACCTTC; cdr3_aa: CASSPTRGAGGYTF
clone_size: NA; d_call: NA; v_call: TRBV29-1; j_call: TRBJ2-5; cdr3_nt: TGCAGCGGACGAGGGAGCTCGTCGCGAGAGACCCAGTACTTC; cdr3_aa: CSGRGSSSRETQYF
clone_size: NA; d_call: TRBD1; v_call: TRBV6-4; j_call: TRBJ1-1; cdr3_nt: TGTGCCAGCATGGGGGACAGATGGCCTGAAGCTTTCTTT; cdr3_aa: CASMGDRWPEAFF
clone_size: NA; d_call: NA; v_call: TRBV27; j_call: TRBJ2-4; cdr3_nt: TGTGCCAGCAGTTGGGGGGACATTCAGTACTTC; cdr3_aa: CASSWGDIQYF
clone_size: few; d_call: TRBD2; v_call: TRBV15; j_call: TRBJ2-5; cdr3_nt: TGTGCCACCAGCAGAGCTCGAACTAGCGGGGACCAAGAGACCCAGTACTTC; cdr3_aa: CATSRARTSGDQETQYF
clone_size: NA; d_call: NA; v_call: TRBV7-2; j_call: TRBJ1-6; cdr3_nt: TGTGCCAGCAGCTTACAGACAGATTATAATTCACCCCTCCACTTT; cdr3_aa: CASSLQTDYNSPLHF
clone_size: few; d_call: NA; v_call: TRBV20-1; j_call: TRBJ1-5; cdr3_nt: TGCAGTGCCCGGACATCGGGGGCCCTAAATCAGCCCCAGCATTTT; cdr3_aa: CSARTSGALNQPQHF
clone_size: NA; d_call: NA; v_call: TRBV7-6; j_call: TRBJ2-1; cdr3_nt: TGTGCCAGCAGCTTAAGGGCCGCCGATGAGCAGTTCTTC; cdr3_aa: CASSLRAADEQFF
clone_size: few; d_call: NA; v_call: TRBV5-1; j_call: TRBJ2-5; cdr3_nt: TGCGCCAGCTTTTTGGGGGACCGGGACACCGGGACCCAGTACTTC; cdr3_aa: CASFLGDRDTGTQYF
clone_size: NA; d_call: NA; v_call: TRBV18; j_call: TRBJ1-4; cdr3_nt: TGTGCCAGCTCACCAGAGACAGTTGCTTGGACTAATGAAAAACTGTTTTTT; cdr3_aa: CASSPETVAWTNEKLFF
clone_size: NA; d_call: TRBD2; v_call: TRBV6-1; j_call: TRBJ2-3; cdr3_nt: TGTGCCGCCAAGTCGGGGGGGGCCCCCAGGGATACGCAGTATTTT; cdr3_aa: CAAKSGGAPRDTQYF
clone_size: NA; d_call: NA; v_call: TRBV28; j_call: TRBJ2-7; cdr3_nt: TGTGCCAGCAACACTGGGTGGCCCTCCTACGAGCAGCACTTC; cdr3_aa: CASNTGWPSYEQHF
clone_size: many; d_call: NA; v_call: TRBV13; j_call: TRBJ2-7; cdr3_nt: TGTGCCAGCAGCTTAGGAGGGCAGGGTTCCTACGAGCAGTACTTC; cdr3_aa: CASSLGGQGSYEQYF
clone_size: few; d_call: TRBD2; v_call: TRBV27; j_call: TRBJ2-5; cdr3_nt: TGTGCCAGCAGTGGGGGGGACGAGGAGACCCAGTACTTC; cdr3_aa: CASSGGDEETQYF
clone_size: NA; d_call: NA; v_call: TRBV20-1; j_call: TRBJ2-7; cdr3_nt: TGCAGTGCTATTCATTGGGGCGAGCAGTACTTC; cdr3_aa: CSAIHWGEQYF
clone_size: few; d_call: NA; v_call: TRBV7-9; j_call: TRBJ1-4; cdr3_nt: TGTGCCAGCAGCTCGTGGACAGCGGCGGAAAAACTGTTTTTT; cdr3_aa: CASSSWTAAEKLFF
clone_size: NA; d_call: TRBD1; v_call: TRBV9; j_call: TRBJ1-6; cdr3_nt: TGTGCCAGCAGCGTAGAAGGACAGGGACCGTATAATTCACCCCTCCACTTT; cdr3_aa: CASSVEGQGPYNSPLHF
clone_size: NA; d_call: NA; v_call: TRBV12-3/TRBV12-4; j_call: TRBJ2-4; cdr3_nt: TGTGCCAGCAGTTTAGGTACAGAAGTTCACTCCCTTGGTATTCAGTACTTC; cdr3_aa: CASSLGTEVHSLGIQYF
clone_size: few; d_call: NA; v_call: TRBV28; j_call: TRBJ2-1; cdr3_nt: TGTGCCAGCAGTTTAGTATCCCGAGCGAGACAGTTCTTC; cdr3_aa: CASSLVSRARQFF
clone_size: NA; d_call: NA; v_call: TRBV6-1; j_call: TRBJ2-3; cdr3_nt: TGTGCCAGCAGTGATGGTCCCGCTGCGCAGTATTTT; cdr3_aa: CASSDGPAAQYF
clone_size: NA; d_call: NA; v_call: TRBV7-8; j_call: TRBJ2-6; cdr3_nt: TGTGCCAGCAGCCCCCTGTTCAGCTCTGGGGCCAACGTCCTGACTTTC; cdr3_aa: CASSPLFSSGANVLTF
clone_size: few; d_call: TRBD1; v_call: TRBV6-2/TRBV6-3; j_call: TRBJ2-7; cdr3_nt: TGTGCCAGCACCCCCGGGACAGGGAACTTCGAGCAGTACTTC; cdr3_aa: CASTPGTGNFEQYF
clone_size: many; d_call: NA; v_call: TRBV18; j_call: TRBJ2-3; cdr3_nt: TGTGCCAGCTCACTACTCTCAGATACGCAGTATTTT; cdr3_aa: CASSLLSDTQYF
clone_size: few; d_call: NA; v_call: TRBV20-1; j_call: TRBJ2-5; cdr3_nt: TGCAGTGCTAGAGATGGTCGGGGGAAAGAGACCCAGTACTTC; cdr3_aa: CSARDGRGKETQYF
clone_size: NA; d_call: TRBD1; v_call: TRBV11-2; j_call: TRBJ2-5; cdr3_nt: TGTGCCAGCAGCTCCGTGACAGGGTTAGGGGCAGAGACCCAGTACTTC; cdr3_aa: CASSSVTGLGAETQYF
clone_size: NA; d_call: TRBD1; v_call: TRBV27; j_call: TRBJ1-2; cdr3_nt: TGTGCCAGCAGTACCACCGGGACAGGCTATGGCTACACCTTC; cdr3_aa: CASSTTGTGYGYTF
clone_size: NA; d_call: TRBD1; v_call: TRBV29-1; j_call: TRBJ2-7; cdr3_nt: TGCAGCGTAGGGACAGGGGGAGGAGAGCAGTACTTC; cdr3_aa: CSVGTGGGEQYF
clone_size: few; d_call: NA; v_call: TRBV4-3; j_call: TRBJ2-6; cdr3_nt: TGCGCCAGCAGCCGTGACAGGACCTCTGGGGCCAACGTCCTGACTTTC; cdr3_aa: CASSRDRTSGANVLTF
clone_size: once; d_call: NA; v_call: TRBV28; j_call: TRBJ2-5; cdr3_nt: TGTGCCAGCACCGTGGGGGGAGCTCGACGAGAGACCCAGTACTTC; cdr3_aa: CASTVGGARRETQYF
clone_size: few; d_call: NA; v_call: TRBV5-1; j_call: TRBJ2-3; cdr3_nt: TGCGCCAATCGAGGACGGGAGTATGAGACAGATACGCAGTATTTT; cdr3_aa: CANRGREYETDTQYF
clone_size: NA; d_call: NA; v_call: TRBV29-1; j_call: TRBJ2-3; cdr3_nt: TGCAGCGTTGAGTGGGAGCTACGCACAGATACGCAGTATTTT; cdr3_aa: CSVEWELRTDTQYF
clone_size: NA; d_call: NA; v_call: TRBV29-1; j_call: TRBJ1-1; cdr3_nt: TGCAGCGTTGAAGATTGGGGAAACACTGAAGCTTTCTTT; cdr3_aa: CSVEDWGNTEAFF